This note documents a single T cell receptor (beta chain) sequence. Its antigen remains unidentified. This entry belongs to a study of response to subunit inactivated influenza vaccine. V lost 1 base, J lost 6 bases, and 12 bases lay in between. The length of the CDR3 is 14 residues. From germline, CDR1 is MGHDK and CDR2 SYGVNS. Points from the study as a whole: The authors suggested that few new T cells are recruited per seasonal influenza vaccination.

TCRdb used MiXCR to reprocess the RT-PCR reads, holding one entry per CDR3 protein. This table has about 480,000 distinct CDR3 sequences, approximately 9.9% appearing once. The material sequenced was PBMCs from blood, taken 35 to 45 days after vaccination. V gene TRBV25-1 combines with J gene TRBJ1-1; D ambiguous. The TCR originated in a man aged 45-65 years who received an inactivated influenza vaccine. CDR3 in amino acids: CASSESGRLPEAFF. The DNA of the CDR3 is TGTGCCAGCAGTGAATCTGGCAGGCTACCTGAAGCTTTCTTT.